This T cell receptor (beta chain) stems from a study of blood T cell repertoires in COVID-19. The repertoire was sequenced with immunoSEQ multiplex PCR; TCRdb's copy has only in-frame clones and lacks some. The sample has about 60,000 clones, 80% to 95% seen once. This CDR3 region has 19 residues. The gene calls are TRBV21-1 and TRBJ2-4; TRBD1, the D gene given by the table, was not confirmed from the DNA. TRBV21-1 is tagged as a pseudogene. Sequenced material: peripheral blood. The TCR was taken from a human donor with active COVID-19. The donor label of this sample is uncertain. The CDR3 loop is CASSKAGDRPSQAKNIQYF. In DNA form, the CDR3 reads TGTGCCAGCAGCAAAGCTGGGGACAGGCCATCCCAGGCCAAAAACATTCAGTACTTC.